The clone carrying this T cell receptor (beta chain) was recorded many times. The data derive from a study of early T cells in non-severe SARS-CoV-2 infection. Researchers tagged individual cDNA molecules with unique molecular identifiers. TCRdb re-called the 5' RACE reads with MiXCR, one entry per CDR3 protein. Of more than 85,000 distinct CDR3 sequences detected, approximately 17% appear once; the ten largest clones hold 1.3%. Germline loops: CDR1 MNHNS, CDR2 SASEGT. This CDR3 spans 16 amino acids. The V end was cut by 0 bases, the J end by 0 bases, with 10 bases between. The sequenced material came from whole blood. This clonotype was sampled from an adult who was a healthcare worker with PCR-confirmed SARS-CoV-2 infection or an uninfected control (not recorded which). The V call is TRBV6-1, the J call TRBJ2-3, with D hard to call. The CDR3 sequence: CASSEAWARSTDTQYF. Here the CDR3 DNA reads TGTGCCAGCAGTGAAGCGTGGGCCCGGAGCACAGATACGCAGTATTTT.